The clone carrying this T cell receptor (beta chain) was detected only a few times. The source of the sample is a study of beta chain features in type 1 diabetes. Investigators reverse transcribed all isolated RNA, so they sequenced expressed TCRB transcripts. Repertoires were generated with immunoSEQ multiplex PCR, while TCRdb's copy carries only in-frame clones and drops some. The table lists fewer than 650,000 clones, 15% to 18% of them singletons. From germline, CDR1 is SGHTA and CDR2 FQGNSA. CDR3 length equals 13 residues. The ends were cut back, 5 bases at V and 0 bases at J, with 8 bases in the middle.

V is TRBV7-2 and J is TRBJ2-7, with TRBD2 as a possible D gene (5 bases). The material sequenced was naive CD4+ T cells from blood. The TCR comes from a man aged 18 to 29 in good health. CDR3 bases: TGTGCCAGCAGCACGGGGAGCTCCTACGAGCAGTACTTC. This gives the protein CASSTGSSYEQYF.